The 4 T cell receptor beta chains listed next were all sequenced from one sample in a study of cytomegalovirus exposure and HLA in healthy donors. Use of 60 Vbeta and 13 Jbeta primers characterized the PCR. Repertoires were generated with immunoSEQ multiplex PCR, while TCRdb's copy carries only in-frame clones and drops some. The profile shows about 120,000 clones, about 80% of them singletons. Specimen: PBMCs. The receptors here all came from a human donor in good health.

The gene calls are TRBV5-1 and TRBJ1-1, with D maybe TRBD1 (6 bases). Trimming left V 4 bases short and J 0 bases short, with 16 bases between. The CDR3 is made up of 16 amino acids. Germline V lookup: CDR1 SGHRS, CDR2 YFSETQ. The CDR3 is CASSRLQGGMNTEAFF. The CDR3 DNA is TGCGCCAGCAGCCGACTACAGGGTGGGATGAACACTGAAGCTTTCTTT. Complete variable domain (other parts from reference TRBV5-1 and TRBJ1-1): KAGVTQTPRYLIKTRGQQVTLSCSPISGHRSVSWYQQTPGQGLQFLFEYFSETQRNKGNFPGRFSGRQFSNSRSEMNVSTLELGDSALYLCASSRLQGGMNTEAFFGQGTRLTVV.

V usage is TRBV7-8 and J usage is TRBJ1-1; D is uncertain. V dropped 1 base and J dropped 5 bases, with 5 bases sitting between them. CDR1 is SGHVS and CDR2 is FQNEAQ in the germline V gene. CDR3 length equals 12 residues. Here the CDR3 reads CASSLGTTEAFF. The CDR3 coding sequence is TGTGCCAGCAGCTTAGGTACTACTGAAGCTTTCTTT.

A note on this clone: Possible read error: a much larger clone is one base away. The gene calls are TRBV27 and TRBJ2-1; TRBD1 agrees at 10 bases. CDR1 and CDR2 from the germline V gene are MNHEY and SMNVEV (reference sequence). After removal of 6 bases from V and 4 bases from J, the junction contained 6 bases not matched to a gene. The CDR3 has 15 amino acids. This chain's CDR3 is CASRAGTGEYNEQFF. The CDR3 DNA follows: TGTGCCAGCAGGGCCGGGACAGGGGAGTACAATGAGCAGTTCTTC.

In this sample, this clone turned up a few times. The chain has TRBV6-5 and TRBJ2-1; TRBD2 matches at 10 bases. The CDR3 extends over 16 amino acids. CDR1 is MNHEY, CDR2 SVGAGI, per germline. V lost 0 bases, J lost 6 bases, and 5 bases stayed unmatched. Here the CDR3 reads CASSYSKASGSNEQFF. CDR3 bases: TGTGCCAGCAGTTACTCGAAGGCTAGCGGGAGCAATGAGCAGTTCTTC.